Below are 30 T cell receptor beta chains sequenced from a single sample in a study of CD4+ T cells in melanoma. Profiled with immunoSEQ multiplex PCR; TCRdb holds only in-frame clones, not every one. The sample comprises more than 90,000 clones, around 92% of which are singletons, and roughly 3.1% rests with the top ten. The sequencing sample was made of peripheral blood. The source is a human donor with melanoma.

The V gene is TRBV2, the J gene TRBJ2-5, with TRBD2 as a possible D gene (6 bases). Trimming left V 7 bases short and J 6 bases short, with 12 bases between. The CDR3 totals 12 residues. The germline CDR1 and CDR2 sequences are SNHLY and FYNNEI. CDR3 region: CASTWAGQTQYF. The CDR3 region has the DNA TGTGCCAGCACTTGGGCGGGGCAGACCCAGTACTTC.

The chain carries TRBV15 and TRBJ1-2, with 9 positions matching TRBD1. J gave up 5 bases and V 0 bases, and 4 bases lay outside the gene matches. The germline CDR1 and CDR2 sequences are LNHNV and YYDKDF (reference sequence). The CDR3 is 15 residues long. In DNA form, the CDR3 reads TGTGCCACCAGCAGAGATTCGGGACAGGGTTATGGCTACACCTTC. Translating it yields CATSRDSGQGYGYTF.

V and J are TRBV11-2 and TRBJ2-5, with 8 positions matching TRBD2. The CDR3 extends over 17 amino acids. Per the germline V gene, CDR1 is SGHAT and CDR2 is FQNNGV. With 1 base clipped from V and 0 bases from J, the junction kept 7 bases outside the gene matches. CDR3 bases: TGTGCCAGCAGCTTAGGAGAGCGGGGGATGTACCAAGAGACCCAGTACTTC. This sequence encodes CASSLGERGMYQETQYF.

This chain joins TRBV5-6 and TRBJ2-1, with 15 bases lining up with TRBD2. In germline, CDR1 is SGHDT, CDR2 YYEEEE. V trimming: 0 bases; J trimming: 5 bases; junction bases outside the gene matches: 9. This CDR3 region has 19 residues. The CDR3 DNA follows: TGTGCCAGCAGCTTGGTCAGCGGGACTAGCGGGAGGAGTGACAATGAGCAGTTCTTC. It codes for CASSLVSGTSGRSDNEQFF.

The rearrangement links TRBV7-8 to TRBJ2-7; 7 bases match TRBD2. The CDR3 sequence is 15 residues long. Germline-derived CDR1 and CDR2 are SGHVS and FQNEAQ. V shed 5 bases, J shed 2 bases, and the junction held 9 bases outside the gene matches. The CDR3 DNA is TGTGCCAGCAGCCCCCGGGAGGAGATAACCTACGAGCAGTACTTC. The encoded protein is CASSPREEITYEQYF.

V and J are TRBV7-2 and TRBJ2-5, with TRBD2 identical over 8 bases. The CDR3 runs 16 residues. The V gene end was trimmed by 5 bases and the J gene end by 5 bases; junction bases not matched to a gene: 13. Germline assignment: CDR1 SGHTA and CDR2 FQGNSA. The CDR3 region is CASSKSPGLGRETQYF. CDR3 sequence (DNA): TGTGCCAGCAGCAAATCCCCGGGACTAGGAAGGGAGACCCAGTACTTC. The entire variable domain, with the rest obtained from reference TRBV7-2 and TRBJ2-5, is as follows: GAGVSQSPSNKVTEKGKDVELRCDPISGHTALYWYRQSLGQGLEFLIYFQGNSAPDKSGLPSDRFSAERTGGSVSTLTIQRTQQEDSAVYLCASSKSPGLGRETQYFGPGTRLLVL.

The genes are TRBV5-1 and TRBJ2-2; 8 nucleotides match TRBD2. The CDR3 sequence is 17 residues long. Trimming removed 3 bases from V and 4 bases from J; junction bases left unmatched: 11. The germline gives CDR1 SGHRS, CDR2 YFSETQ. The chain's CDR3 is CASSYPAGGGGTGELFF. The CDR3 nucleotides are TGCGCCAGCAGCTACCCGGCGGGGGGCGGAGGCACCGGGGAGCTGTTTTTT. The whole variable domain, filled in from reference TRBV5-1 and TRBJ2-2, reads KAGVTQTPRYLIKTRGQQVTLSCSPISGHRSVSWYQQTPGQGLQFLFEYFSETQRNKGNFPGRFSGRQFSNSRSEMNVSTLELGDSALYLCASSYPAGGGGTGELFFGEGSRLTVL.

V and J are TRBV2 and TRBJ2-2, with 9 bases identical to TRBD1. Germline V gene sequence: CDR1 SNHLY, CDR2 FYNNEI. The trim removed 4 bases at V and 6 bases at J, leaving 6 bases unmatched. The CDR3 consists of 15 residues. CDR3 in amino acids: CASSATGGASGELFF. The CDR3 nucleotides read TGTGCCAGCAGTGCTACAGGGGGCGCATCCGGGGAGCTGTTTTTT.

The rearrangement joins TRBV9 to TRBJ2-7; 7 bases fit TRBD2. Losses at the gene ends were 2 bases for V and 1 base for J; bases not matched to a gene: 6. This CDR3 has 15 amino acids. CDR1 and CDR2 from the germline V gene are SGDLS and YYNGEE. CDR3 amino acids: CASSVQAGTSYEQYF. The CDR3, as DNA: TGTGCCAGCAGCGTCCAAGCGGGAACTTCCTACGAGCAGTACTTC.

This clone was seen a single time. This chain joins TRBV7-9 and TRBJ2-2; weak D call: TRBD1 (5 bases). Trimming cost V 6 bases and J 2 bases, with 10 bases left between them. Germline V gene lookup returns CDR1 SEHNR and CDR2 FQNEAQ (reference sequence). This CDR3 is built from 14 residues. As DNA, the CDR3 is TGTGCCAGCAGACCTAGGGGAAACACCGGGGAGCTGTTTTTT. It translates to CASRPRGNTGELFF.

V is TRBV4-1 and J is TRBJ2-6; 7 nucleotides agree with TRBD1. V lost 2 bases to trimming and J lost 0 bases; unmatched junction nucleotides: 7. Germline CDR1 MGHRA, CDR2 YSYEKL. This CDR3 is 18 amino acids long. CDR3 amino acids: CASSQPGQSRSGANVLTF. The CDR3 DNA reads TGCGCCAGCAGCCAACCGGGACAGTCACGCTCTGGGGCCAACGTCCTGACTTTC.

This chain connects TRBV4-1 to TRBJ2-1, with 11 bases lining up with TRBD2. The ends lost 1 base at V and 3 bases at J; junction bases unmatched: 2. This CDR3 contains 16 residues. Germline CDR1 is MGHRA and CDR2 is YSYEKL. Here the CDR3 reads CASSQGGLAGYNEQFF. In nucleotides, the CDR3 is TGCGCCAGCAGCCAAGGTGGACTAGCGGGCTACAATGAGCAGTTCTTC.

The chain joins TRBV2 to TRBJ2-1, with D unclear. With 8 bases removed from V and 5 bases from J, the gap between germline ends came to 13 bases. This CDR3 spans 13 amino acids. Germline V gene data show CDR1 as SNHLY and CDR2 as FYNNEI. The CDR3, as DNA: TGTGCCAGCGCAAAGGACCGAAACAATGAGCAGTTCTTC. This translates into CASAKDRNNEQFF.

This chain joins TRBV4-2 and TRBJ1-1; TRBD1 agrees at 7 bases. V gave up 3 bases and J gave up 3 bases; unmatched junction bases: 16. CDR3 size: 18 residues. The V gene's germline CDR1 is LGHNA and CDR2 YNFKEQ. The DNA of the CDR3 is TGTGCCAGCAGCCATGGAACGAAGGGCGTAGGGGGCCACACTGAAGCTTTCTTT. It translates to CASSHGTKGVGGHTEAFF.

The chain recombines TRBV5-1 with TRBJ1-6; weak D call: TRBD1 (5 bases). CDR1 SGHRS and CDR2 YFSETQ come from the germline V gene. V lost 0 bases and J lost 13, with 17 bases in between. CDR3 size: 15 residues. The CDR3 reads CASSLGGTDKYPLHF. CDR3 bases: TGCGCCAGCAGCTTGGGTGGGACCGATAAATATCCCCTCCACTTT.

This chain links TRBV25-1 with TRBJ1-1, with 7 positions matching TRBD1. Germline lookup yields CDR1 MGHDK and CDR2 SYGVNS. Losses at the gene ends were 5 bases for V and 0 bases for J; bases not matched to a gene: 6. The CDR3 spans 15 residues. The CDR3 bases are TGTGCCAGCAGTACCCGACAGGGAATGAACACTGAAGCTTTCTTT. As protein: CASSTRQGMNTEAFF.

The chain joins TRBV2 to TRBJ2-2; D could derive from TRBD1 or TRBD2 (5 bases each). The CDR3 spans 14 residues. V was trimmed by 6 bases and J by 5 bases, leaving 13 bases between them. Germline CDR1 reads SNHLY; CDR2 reads FYNNEI. The CDR3 protein is CASSPWGITGELFF. CDR3 in DNA: TGTGCCAGCAGCCCATGGGGGATTACCGGGGAGCTGTTTTTT. Based on the CDR3 plus reference TRBV2 and TRBJ2-2, the full variable domain is EPEVTQTPSHQVTQMGQEVILRCVPISNHLYFYWYRQILGQKVEFLVSFYNNEISEKSEIFDDQFSVERPDGSNFTLKIRSTKLEDSAMYFCASSPWGITGELFFGEGSRLTVL.

This clone was observed once. The chain joins TRBV7-9 to TRBJ1-6; D is unresolved. This CDR3 region has 14 residues. V lost 0 bases, J lost 7 bases, and 7 bases lay in between. Germline loops: CDR1 SEHNR, CDR2 FQNEAQ (reference sequence). The CDR3 is CASSLAGPNSPLHF. The CDR3 DNA reads TGTGCCAGCAGCTTAGCAGGGCCGAATTCACCCCTCCACTTT. Based on the CDR3 plus reference TRBV7-9 and TRBJ1-6, the full variable domain is DTGVSQNPRHKITKRGQNVTFRCDPISEHNRLYWYRQTLGQGPEFLTYFQNEAQLEKSRLLSDRFSAERPKGSFSTLEIQRTEQGDSAMYLCASSLAGPNSPLHFGNGTRLTVT.

The rearrangement uses TRBV19 and TRBJ1-5; 7 nucleotides match TRBD1. V was pared by 7 bases and J by 3 bases, with 12 bases of the junction left unmatched. Per the germline V gene, CDR1 is LNHDA and CDR2 is SQIVND (reference sequence). The CDR3 has 16 amino acids. The CDR3 protein is CASTPLGGQVNQPQHF. For the CDR3, the DNA is TGTGCCAGTACCCCACTTGGTGGACAGGTCAATCAGCCCCAGCATTTT.

This clone has a single count. The chain has TRBV7-9 and TRBJ2-3, with 8 positions matching TRBD1. The V gene end was trimmed by 3 bases and the J gene end by 4 bases; junction bases not matched to a gene: 3. The CDR3 length is 14 residues. Germline CDR1 SEHNR, CDR2 FQNEAQ (reference sequence). For the CDR3, the DNA is TGTGCCAGCAGCTTTGGACAGGGCGCAGATACGCAGTATTTT. Amino acid sequence: CASSFGQGADTQYF.

The chain links TRBV5-1 to TRBJ2-5, with D unresolved. V was trimmed by 2 bases and J by 0 bases, leaving 11 bases between them. Germline V lookup: CDR1 SGHRS, CDR2 YFSETQ. This CDR3 region has 15 residues. CDR3 in amino acids: CASSFRAQNQETQYF. CDR3 bases: TGCGCCAGCAGCTTTAGAGCTCAGAACCAAGAGACCCAGTACTTC.

This chain connects TRBV7-2 to TRBJ2-2; D is uncertain. CDR1 is SGHTA and CDR2 is FQGNSA in the germline V gene. This CDR3 spans 16 amino acids. The V and J ends lost 1 base and 3 bases respectively, with 12 bases between them. The CDR3 region is CASSLGWARDTGELFF. The CDR3 region has the DNA TGTGCCAGCAGCTTAGGTTGGGCTCGTGACACCGGGGAGCTGTTTTTT.

J is TRBJ1-1 and V is TRBV7-3, with 8 positions matching TRBD1. Germline loops: CDR1 SGHTA, CDR2 FQGTGA. V gave up 3 bases and J gave up 6 bases; unmatched junction bases: 3. The CDR3 loop spans 13 amino acids. The CDR3 DNA sequence: TGTGCCAGCAGCTTGACAGGGGTTGCTGAAGCTTTCTTT. This translates into CASSLTGVAEAFF.

The gene calls are TRBV5-4 and TRBJ2-1; 10 bases match TRBD2. J gave up 4 bases and V 4 bases, and 8 bases lay outside the gene matches. The CDR3 is 16 amino acids. CDR1 and CDR2 (germline): SGHNT, YYREEE (reference sequence). The CDR3 bases are TGTGCCAGCAGCCCTAGCGGGGGCCGTAGATACAATGAGCAGTTCTTC. It yields the protein CASSPSGGRRYNEQFF.

The chain employs TRBV5-1 and TRBJ2-3; 8 bases match TRBD1. Germline lookup yields CDR1 SGHRS and CDR2 YFSETQ. The CDR3 runs to 18 residues. J gave up 3 bases and V 2 bases, and 14 bases lay outside the gene matches. In DNA, the CDR3 is TGCGCCAGCAGCTTCGCCGGAACAGGGGGGAGCGGTACAGATACGCAGTATTTT. It specifies CASSFAGTGGSGTDTQYF.

V and J are TRBV4-2 and TRBJ2-3, with 13 bases lining up with TRBD2. From germline, CDR1 is LGHNA and CDR2 YNFKEQ. The junction had 7 bases not matched to a gene; V was cut back by 2 bases and J by 5 bases. This CDR3 is built from 17 residues. CDR3 region: CASSQPGLAGEGDTQYF. Written as DNA, the CDR3 is TGTGCCAGCAGCCAACCCGGACTAGCGGGAGAAGGAGATACGCAGTATTTT.

The chain combines TRBV4-3 with TRBJ1-2; D gene ambiguous. V was pared by 0 bases and J by 4 bases, with 21 bases between. Looked up from germline, CDR1 is LGHNA and CDR2 is YSLEER. The CDR3 runs to 18 residues. CDR3 DNA: TGCGCCAGCAGCCAAGATATGGGTCAGCGATCCTTCCCCTATGGCTACACCTTC. Protein: CASSQDMGQRSFPYGYTF.

V usage is TRBV6-1 and J usage is TRBJ2-3; 10 bases fit TRBD2. Germline assignment: CDR1 MNHNS and CDR2 SASEGT. The CDR3 extends over 13 amino acids. Trimming removed 11 bases from V and 1 base from J; junction bases left unmatched: 3. This CDR3 is CAESGRGTDTQYF. In DNA, the CDR3 is TGTGCCGAGAGCGGGAGGGGCACAGATACGCAGTATTTT.

The V and J genes are TRBV5-4 and TRBJ2-1; 8 nucleotides align to TRBD2. With V trimmed by 0 bases and J by 8 bases, 4 bases remained unmatched. The germline CDR1 and CDR2 sequences are SGHNT and YYREEE (reference sequence). The CDR3 spans 14 residues. CDR3 nucleotides: TGTGCCAGCAGCTTGGAAGCGGGAGCCCATGAGCAGTTCTTC. Amino acid sequence: CASSLEAGAHEQFF. The full variable domain, with the rest looked up from reference TRBV5-4 and TRBJ2-1, is ETGVTQSPTHLIKTRGQQVTLRCSSQSGHNTVSWYQQALGQGPQFIFQYYREEENGRGNFPPRFSGLQFPNYSSELNVNALELDDSALYLCASSLEAGAHEQFFGPGTRLTVL.

The rearrangement uses TRBV2 and TRBJ2-7; a weak D match, TRBD1 (6 bases). The CDR3 contains 15 residues. Germline loops: CDR1 SNHLY, CDR2 FYNNEI. The V end was cut by 6 bases, the J end by 3 bases, with 18 bases between. CDR3 DNA sequence: TGTGCCAGCAGGGACATCCGGGACACCAACTACGAGCAGTACTTC. This gives the protein CASRDIRDTNYEQYF. Supplemented by reference TRBV2 and TRBJ2-7, the full variable domain reads EPEVTQTPSHQVTQMGQEVILRCVPISNHLYFYWYRQILGQKVEFLVSFYNNEISEKSEIFDDQFSVERPDGSNFTLKIRSTKLEDSAMYFCASRDIRDTNYEQYFGPGTRLTVT.